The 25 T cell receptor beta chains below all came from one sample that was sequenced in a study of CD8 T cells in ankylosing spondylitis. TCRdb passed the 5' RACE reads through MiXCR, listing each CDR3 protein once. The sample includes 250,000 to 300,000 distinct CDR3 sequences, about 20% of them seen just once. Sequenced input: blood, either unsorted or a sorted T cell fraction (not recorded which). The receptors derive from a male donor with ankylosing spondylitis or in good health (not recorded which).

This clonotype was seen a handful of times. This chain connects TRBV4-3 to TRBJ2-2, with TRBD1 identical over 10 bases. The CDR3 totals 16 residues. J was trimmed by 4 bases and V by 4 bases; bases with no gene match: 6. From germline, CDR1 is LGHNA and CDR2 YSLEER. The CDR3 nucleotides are TGCGCCAGCAGCCCAGGACAGGGGGTCGGCACCGGGGAGCTGTTTTTT. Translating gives CASSPGQGVGTGELFF.

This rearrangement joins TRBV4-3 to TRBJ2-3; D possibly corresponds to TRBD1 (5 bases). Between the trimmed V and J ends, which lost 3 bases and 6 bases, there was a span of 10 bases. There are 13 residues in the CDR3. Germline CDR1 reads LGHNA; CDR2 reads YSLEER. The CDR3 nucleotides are TGCGCCAGCAGCCAGGACACTGTGGATACGCAGTATTTT. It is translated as CASSQDTVDTQYF.

In DNA form, the CDR3 reads TGCAGCGTTCAATCCGACAGGGATGATTCACCCCTCCACTTT. It translates to CSVQSDRDDSPLHF. The chain combines TRBV29-1 with TRBJ1-6; 7 bases line up with TRBD1. The length of the CDR3 is 14 residues. Unmatched junction bases numbered 9, after V lost 5 bases and J lost 8 bases. Germline-derived CDR1 and CDR2 are SQVTM and ANQGSEA.

The CDR3 loop is CASRVMAGVIDTQYF. The DNA for the CDR3 is TGTGCCAGCAGGGTAATGGCGGGAGTTATAGATACGCAGTATTTT. The J gene is TRBJ2-3, the V gene TRBV7-2, with 7 positions matching TRBD2. The length of the CDR3 is 15 residues. V dropped 6 bases and J dropped 5; count of bases not matched to a gene: 11. The germline V gene has CDR1 SGHTA and CDR2 FQGNSA. Complete variable domain (other parts from reference TRBV7-2 and TRBJ2-3): GAGVSQSPSNKVTEKGKDVELRCDPISGHTALYWYRQSLGQGLEFLIYFQGNSAPDKSGLPSDRFSAERTGGSVSTLTIQRTQQEDSAVYLCASRVMAGVIDTQYFGPGTRLTVL.

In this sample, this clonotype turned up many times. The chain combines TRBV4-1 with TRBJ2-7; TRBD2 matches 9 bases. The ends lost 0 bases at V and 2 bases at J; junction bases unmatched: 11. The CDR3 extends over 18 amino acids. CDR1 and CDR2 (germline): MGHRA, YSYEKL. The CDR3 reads CASSQDKTELAGTYEQYF. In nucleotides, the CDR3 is TGCGCCAGCAGCCAAGATAAGACGGAGCTAGCGGGAACCTACGAGCAGTACTTC.

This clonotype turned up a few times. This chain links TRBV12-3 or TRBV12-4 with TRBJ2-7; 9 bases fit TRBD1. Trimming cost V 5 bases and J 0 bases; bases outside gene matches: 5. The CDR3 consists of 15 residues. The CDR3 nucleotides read TGTGCCAGCAGTGAACAGGGGGCTCCCTCCTACGAGCAGTACTTC. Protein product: CASSEQGAPSYEQYF.

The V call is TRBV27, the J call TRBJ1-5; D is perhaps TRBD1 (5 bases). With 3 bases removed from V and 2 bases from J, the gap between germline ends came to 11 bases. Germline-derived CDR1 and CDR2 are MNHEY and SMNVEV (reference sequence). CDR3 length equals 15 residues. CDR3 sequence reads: CASSLALTGNQPQHF. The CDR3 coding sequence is TGTGCCAGCAGTTTGGCGCTGACAGGCAATCAGCCCCAGCATTTT.

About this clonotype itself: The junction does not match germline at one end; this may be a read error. The CDR3 DNA reads TGTGCTAGCAGCTTAATGGGGTCGGAGACCGATGAGCAGTTCTTC. This gives the protein CASSLMGSETDEQFF. V usage is TRBV7-7 and J usage is TRBJ2-1; D remains ambiguous. The CDR3 length is 15 residues. CDR1 is SSHAT and CDR2 is FNYEAQ in the germline V gene (reference sequence).

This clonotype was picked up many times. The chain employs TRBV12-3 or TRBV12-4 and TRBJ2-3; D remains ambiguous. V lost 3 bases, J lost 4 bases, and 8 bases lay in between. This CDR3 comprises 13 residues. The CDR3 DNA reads TGTGCCAGCAGTTTGAACCTGGCAGATACGCAGTATTTT. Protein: CASSLNLADTQYF.

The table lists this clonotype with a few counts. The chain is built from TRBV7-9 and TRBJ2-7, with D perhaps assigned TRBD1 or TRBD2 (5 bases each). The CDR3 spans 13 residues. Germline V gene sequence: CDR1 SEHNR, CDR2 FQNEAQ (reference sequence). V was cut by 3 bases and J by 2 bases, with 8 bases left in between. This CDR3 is CASSFGAPYEQYF. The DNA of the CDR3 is TGTGCCAGCAGCTTCGGGGCGCCCTACGAGCAGTACTTC.

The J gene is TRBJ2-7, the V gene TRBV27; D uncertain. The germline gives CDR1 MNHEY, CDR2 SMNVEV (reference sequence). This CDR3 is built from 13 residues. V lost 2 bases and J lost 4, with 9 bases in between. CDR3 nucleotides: TGTGCCAGCAGTTTAAAACACCCGTACGAGCAGTACTTC. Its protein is CASSLKHPYEQYF.

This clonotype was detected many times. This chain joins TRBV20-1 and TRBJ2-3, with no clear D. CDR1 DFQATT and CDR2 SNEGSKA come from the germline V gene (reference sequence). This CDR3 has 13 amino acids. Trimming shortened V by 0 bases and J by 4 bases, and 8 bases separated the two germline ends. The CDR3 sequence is CSARDLPSDTQYF. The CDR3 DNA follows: TGCAGTGCTAGAGATCTCCCCTCAGATACGCAGTATTTT.

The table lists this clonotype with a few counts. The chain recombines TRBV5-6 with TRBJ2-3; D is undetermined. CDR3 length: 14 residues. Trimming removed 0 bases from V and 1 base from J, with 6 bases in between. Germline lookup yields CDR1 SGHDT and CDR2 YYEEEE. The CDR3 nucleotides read TGTGCCAGCAGCTTGGGCTTCGGCACAGATACGCAGTATTTT. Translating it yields CASSLGFGTDTQYF. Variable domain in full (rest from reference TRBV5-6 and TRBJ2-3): DAGVTQSPTHLIKTRGQQVTLRCSPKSGHDTVSWYQQALGQGPQFIFQYYEEEERQRGNFPDRFSGHQFPNYSSELNVNALLLGDSALYLCASSLGFGTDTQYFGPGTRLTVL.

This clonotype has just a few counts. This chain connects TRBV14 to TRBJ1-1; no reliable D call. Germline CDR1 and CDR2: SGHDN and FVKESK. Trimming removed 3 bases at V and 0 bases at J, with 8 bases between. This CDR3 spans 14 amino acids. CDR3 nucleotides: TGTGCCAGCAGCCAGCCCTTTATGAACACTGAAGCTTTCTTT. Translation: CASSQPFMNTEAFF. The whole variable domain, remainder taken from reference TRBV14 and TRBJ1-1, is EAGVTQFPSHSVIEKGQTVTLRCDPISGHDNLYWYRRVMGKEIKFLLHFVKESKQDESGMPNNRFLAERTGGTYSTLKVQPAELEDSGVYFCASSQPFMNTEAFFGQGTRLTVV.

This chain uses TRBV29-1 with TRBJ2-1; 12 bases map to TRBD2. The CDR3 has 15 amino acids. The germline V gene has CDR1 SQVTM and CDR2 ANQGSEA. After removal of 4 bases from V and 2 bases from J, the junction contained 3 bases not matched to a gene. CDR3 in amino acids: CSVALAGGPYNEQFF. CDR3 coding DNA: TGCAGCGTTGCTCTAGCGGGAGGGCCCTACAATGAGCAGTTCTTC.

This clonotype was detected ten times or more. CDR3: CASRGGGAETQYF. CDR3 DNA sequence: TGTGCCAGCAGAGGGGGGGGCGCCGAGACCCAGTACTTC. This chain connects TRBV11-2 to TRBJ2-5; maybe TRBD2 (7 bases). The CDR3 consists of 13 residues. The V end lost 6 bases, the J end lost 5 bases, and 13 bases lay between the germline ends. Germline-derived CDR1 and CDR2 are SGHAT and FQNNGV.

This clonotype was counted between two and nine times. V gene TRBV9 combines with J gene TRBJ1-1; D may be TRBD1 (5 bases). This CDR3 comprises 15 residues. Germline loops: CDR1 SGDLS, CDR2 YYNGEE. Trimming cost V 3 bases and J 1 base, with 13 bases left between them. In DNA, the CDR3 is TGTGCCAGCAGCGCCCCCCGGGACCCGAACACTGAAGCTTTCTTT. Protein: CASSAPRDPNTEAFF.

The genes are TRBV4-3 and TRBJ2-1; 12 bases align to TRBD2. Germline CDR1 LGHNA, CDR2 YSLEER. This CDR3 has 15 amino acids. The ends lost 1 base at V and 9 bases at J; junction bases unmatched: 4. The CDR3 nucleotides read TGCGCCAGCAGCCAAGCGGGACTAGCGGGTACTGAGCAGTTCTTC. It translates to CASSQAGLAGTEQFF.

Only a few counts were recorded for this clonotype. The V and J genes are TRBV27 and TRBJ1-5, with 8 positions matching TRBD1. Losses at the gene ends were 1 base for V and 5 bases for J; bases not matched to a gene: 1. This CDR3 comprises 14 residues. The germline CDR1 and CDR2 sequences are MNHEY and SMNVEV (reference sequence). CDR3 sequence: CASSLYRGDQPQHF. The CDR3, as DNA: TGTGCCAGCAGTTTATACAGGGGGGATCAGCCCCAGCATTTT.

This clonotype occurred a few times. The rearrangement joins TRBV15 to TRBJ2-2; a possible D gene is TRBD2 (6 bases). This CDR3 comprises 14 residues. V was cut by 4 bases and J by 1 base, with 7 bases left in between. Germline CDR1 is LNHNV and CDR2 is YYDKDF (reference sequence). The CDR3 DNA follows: TGTGCCACCAGCAATAGCGGGAACACCGGGGAGCTGTTTTTT. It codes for CATSNSGNTGELFF.

The CDR3 sequence: CASSQDVAGPDTGELFF. The CDR3 DNA follows: TGTGCCAGCAGCCAAGATGTAGCGGGCCCGGACACCGGGGAGCTGTTTTTT. The V call is TRBV4-2, the J call TRBJ2-2; 7 positions match TRBD2. Germline CDR1 is LGHNA and CDR2 is YNFKEQ. Germline trimming cut 0 bases from V and 3 bases from J; bases unmatched to any gene: 7. This CDR3 is built from 17 residues.

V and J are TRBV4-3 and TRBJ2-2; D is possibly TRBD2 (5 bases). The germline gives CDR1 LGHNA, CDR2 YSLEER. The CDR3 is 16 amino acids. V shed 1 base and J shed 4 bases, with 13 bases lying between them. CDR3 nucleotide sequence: TGCGCCAGCAGCCAAGTGGCGGGTCTGGTCACCGGGGAGCTGTTTTTT. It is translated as CASSQVAGLVTGELFF.

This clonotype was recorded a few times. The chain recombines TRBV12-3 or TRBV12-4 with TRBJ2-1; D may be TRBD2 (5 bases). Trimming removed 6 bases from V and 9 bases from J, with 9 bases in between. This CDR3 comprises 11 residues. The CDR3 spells CASRKEVEQFF. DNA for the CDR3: TGTGCCAGCAGGAAGGAGGTTGAGCAGTTCTTC.

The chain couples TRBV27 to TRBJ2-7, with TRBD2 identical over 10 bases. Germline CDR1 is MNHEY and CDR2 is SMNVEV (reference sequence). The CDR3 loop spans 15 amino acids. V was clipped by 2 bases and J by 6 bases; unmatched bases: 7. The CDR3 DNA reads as TGTGCCAGCAGTTTACCTCCTAGCGGGAGAGGCGAGCAGTACTTC. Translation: CASSLPPSGRGEQYF.

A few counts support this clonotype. CDR3 residues: CSVAGQGSYNEQFF. The CDR3 coding sequence is TGCAGCGTTGCGGGACAGGGGTCCTACAATGAGCAGTTCTTC. The V call is TRBV29-1, the J call TRBJ2-1; 10 positions agree with TRBD1. Germline trimming cut 4 bases from V and 1 base from J; bases unmatched to any gene: 1. This CDR3 is 14 amino acids long. Germline CDR1 and CDR2: SQVTM and ANQGSEA.